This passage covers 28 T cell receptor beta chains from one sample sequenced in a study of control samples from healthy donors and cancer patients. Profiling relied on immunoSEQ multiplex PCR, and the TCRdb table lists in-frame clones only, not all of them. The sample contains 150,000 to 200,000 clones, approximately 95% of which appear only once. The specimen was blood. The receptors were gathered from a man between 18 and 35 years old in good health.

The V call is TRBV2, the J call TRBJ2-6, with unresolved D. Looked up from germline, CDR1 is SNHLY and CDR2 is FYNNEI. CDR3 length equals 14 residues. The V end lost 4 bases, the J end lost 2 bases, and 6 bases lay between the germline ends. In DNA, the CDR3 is TGTGCCAGCAGTGTGCTGACTGGGGCCAACGTCCTGACTTTC. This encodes CASSVLTGANVLTF.

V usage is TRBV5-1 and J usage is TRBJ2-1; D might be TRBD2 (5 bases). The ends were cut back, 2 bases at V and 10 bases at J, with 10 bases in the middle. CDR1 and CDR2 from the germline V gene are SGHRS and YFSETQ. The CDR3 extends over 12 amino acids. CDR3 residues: CASSFFGNEQFF. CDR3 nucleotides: TGCGCCAGCAGCTTTTTCGGGAACGAGCAGTTCTTC.

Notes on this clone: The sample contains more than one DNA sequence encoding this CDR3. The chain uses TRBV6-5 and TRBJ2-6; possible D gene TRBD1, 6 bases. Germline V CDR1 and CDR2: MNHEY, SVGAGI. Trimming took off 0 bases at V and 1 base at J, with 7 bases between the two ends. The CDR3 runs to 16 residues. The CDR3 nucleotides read TGTGCCAGCAGTTACTCGCAGGGGTCTGGGGCCAACGTCCTGACTTTC. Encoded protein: CASSYSQGSGANVLTF.

The CDR3 sequence: CASRRSGGGDTQYF. CDR3 coding DNA: TGTGCCAGCAGGCGTAGCGGGGGTGGAGATACGCAGTATTTT. The chain combines TRBV27 with TRBJ2-3, with 9 bases matching TRBD2. V was pared by 6 bases and J by 5 bases, with 6 bases of the junction left unmatched. In germline, CDR1 is MNHEY, CDR2 SMNVEV (reference sequence). The CDR3 is 14 residues long.

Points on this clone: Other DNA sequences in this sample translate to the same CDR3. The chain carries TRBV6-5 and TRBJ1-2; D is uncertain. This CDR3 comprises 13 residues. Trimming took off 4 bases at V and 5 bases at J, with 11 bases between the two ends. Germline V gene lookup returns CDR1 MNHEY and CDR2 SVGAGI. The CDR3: CASSLGRKYGYTF. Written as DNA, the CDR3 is TGTGCCAGCAGTTTAGGGCGGAAGTATGGCTACACCTTC.

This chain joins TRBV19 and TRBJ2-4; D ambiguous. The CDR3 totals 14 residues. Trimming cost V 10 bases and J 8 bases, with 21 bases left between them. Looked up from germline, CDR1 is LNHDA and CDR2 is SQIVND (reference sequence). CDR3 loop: CATDRPTNRDIQYF. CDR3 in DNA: TGTGCCACGGATCGACCTACTAATAGGGACATTCAGTACTTC. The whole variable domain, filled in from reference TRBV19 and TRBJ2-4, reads DGGITQSPKYLFRKEGQNVTLSCEQNLNHDAMYWYRQDPGQGLRLIYYSQIVNDFQKGDIAEGYSVSREKKESFPLTVTSAQKNPTAFYLCATDRPTNRDIQYFGAGTRLSVL.

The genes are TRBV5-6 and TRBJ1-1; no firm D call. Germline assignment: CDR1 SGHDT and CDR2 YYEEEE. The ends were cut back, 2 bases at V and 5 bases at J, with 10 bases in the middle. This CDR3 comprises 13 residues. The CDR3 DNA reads TGTGCCAGCAGCTTTGAGGCGAGAACTGAAGCTTTCTTT. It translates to CASSFEARTEAFF.

DNA of the CDR3: TGTGCCAGCAGCTTGGAGACAGGGACCGGCTACACCTTC. This codes for CASSLETGTGYTF. This rearrangement joins TRBV5-4 to TRBJ1-2; 7 nucleotides line up with TRBD1. Trimming took 0 bases from V and 8 from J; bases not matched to a gene: 4. From germline, CDR1 is SGHNT and CDR2 YYREEE (reference sequence). The CDR3 loop spans 13 amino acids.

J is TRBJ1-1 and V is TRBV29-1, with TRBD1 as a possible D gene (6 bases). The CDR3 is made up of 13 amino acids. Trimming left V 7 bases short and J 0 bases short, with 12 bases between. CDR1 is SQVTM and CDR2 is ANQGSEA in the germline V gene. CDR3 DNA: TGCAGCGCCGAACAGGGCCTGAACACTGAAGCTTTCTTT. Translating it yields CSAEQGLNTEAFF.

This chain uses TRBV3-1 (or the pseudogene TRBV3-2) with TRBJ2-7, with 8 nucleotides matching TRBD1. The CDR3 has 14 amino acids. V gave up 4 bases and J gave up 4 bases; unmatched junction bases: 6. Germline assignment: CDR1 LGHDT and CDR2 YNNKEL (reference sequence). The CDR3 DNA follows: TGTGCCAGCAGCCCCGGGACAGGTGATTACGAGCAGTACTTC. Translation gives CASSPGTGDYEQYF.

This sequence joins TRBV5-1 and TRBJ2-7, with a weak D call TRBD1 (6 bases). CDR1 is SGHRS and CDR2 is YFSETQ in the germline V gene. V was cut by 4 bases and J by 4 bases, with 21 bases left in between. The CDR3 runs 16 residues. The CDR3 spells CASSQTSTGWGYEQYF. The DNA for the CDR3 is TGCGCCAGCAGCCAAACGTCCACAGGGTGGGGTTACGAGCAGTACTTC. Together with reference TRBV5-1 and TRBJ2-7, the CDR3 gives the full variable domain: KAGVTQTPRYLIKTRGQQVTLSCSPISGHRSVSWYQQTPGQGLQFLFEYFSETQRNKGNFPGRFSGRQFSNSRSEMNVSTLELGDSALYLCASSQTSTGWGYEQYFGPGTRLTVT.

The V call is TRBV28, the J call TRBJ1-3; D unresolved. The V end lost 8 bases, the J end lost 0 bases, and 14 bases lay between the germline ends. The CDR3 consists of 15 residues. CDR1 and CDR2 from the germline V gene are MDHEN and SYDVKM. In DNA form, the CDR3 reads TGTGCCAGCCTCAAGCCGGGCTTCTCTGGAAACACCATATATTTT. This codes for CASLKPGFSGNTIYF.

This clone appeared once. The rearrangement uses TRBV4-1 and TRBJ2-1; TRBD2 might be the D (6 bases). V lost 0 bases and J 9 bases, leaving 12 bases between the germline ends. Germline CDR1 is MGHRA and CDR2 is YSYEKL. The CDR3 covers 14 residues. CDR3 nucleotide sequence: TGCGCCAGCAGCCAAGAACCTAGCGATCGTGAGCAGTTCTTC. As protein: CASSQEPSDREQFF.

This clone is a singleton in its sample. The chain's CDR3 is CASSPGTGPNEKLFF. The DNA for the CDR3 is TGTGCCAGCAGCCCCGGGACAGGGCCTAATGAAAAACTGTTTTTT. The chain combines TRBV7-9 with TRBJ1-4, with 9 bases identical to TRBD1. This CDR3 has 15 residues. The trim removed 5 bases at V and 3 bases at J, leaving 4 bases unmatched. CDR1 SEHNR and CDR2 FQNEAQ come from the germline V gene (reference sequence).

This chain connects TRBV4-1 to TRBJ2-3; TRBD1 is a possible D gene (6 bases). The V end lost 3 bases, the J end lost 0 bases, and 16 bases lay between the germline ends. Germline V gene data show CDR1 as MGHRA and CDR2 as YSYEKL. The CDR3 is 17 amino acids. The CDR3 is CASSQAQGGGSTDTQYF. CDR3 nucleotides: TGCGCCAGCAGCCAGGCTCAAGGGGGTGGCAGCACAGATACGCAGTATTTT.

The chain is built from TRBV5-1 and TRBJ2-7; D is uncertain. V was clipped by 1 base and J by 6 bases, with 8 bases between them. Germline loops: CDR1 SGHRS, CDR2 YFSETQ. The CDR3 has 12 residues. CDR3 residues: CASSLSGSEQYF. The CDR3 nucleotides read TGCGCCAGCAGCTTGTCGGGTTCCGAGCAGTACTTC.

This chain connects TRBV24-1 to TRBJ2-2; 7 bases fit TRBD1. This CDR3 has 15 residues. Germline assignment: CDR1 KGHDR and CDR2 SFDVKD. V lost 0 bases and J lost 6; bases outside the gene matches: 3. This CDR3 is CATSDLHRGAGELFF. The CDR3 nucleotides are TGTGCCACCAGTGATTTGCACAGGGGCGCCGGGGAGCTGTTTTTT.

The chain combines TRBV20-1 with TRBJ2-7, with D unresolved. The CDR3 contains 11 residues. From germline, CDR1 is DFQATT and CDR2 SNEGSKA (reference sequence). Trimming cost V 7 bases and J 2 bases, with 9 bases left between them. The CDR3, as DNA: TGCAGTGGGACGGAGACCTACGAGCAGTACTTC. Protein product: CSGTETYEQYF.

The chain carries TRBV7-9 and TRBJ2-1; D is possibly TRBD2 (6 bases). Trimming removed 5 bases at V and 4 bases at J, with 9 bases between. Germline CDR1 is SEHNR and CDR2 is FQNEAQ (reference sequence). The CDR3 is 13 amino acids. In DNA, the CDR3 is TGTGCCAGCAGCCGTAGCGGATACAATGAGCAGTTCTTC. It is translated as CASSRSGYNEQFF.

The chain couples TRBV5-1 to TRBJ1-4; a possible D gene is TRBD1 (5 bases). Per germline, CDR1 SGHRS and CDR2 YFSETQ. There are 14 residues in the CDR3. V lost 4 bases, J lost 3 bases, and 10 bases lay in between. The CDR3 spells CASSAGPSNEKLFF. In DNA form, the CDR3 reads TGCGCCAGCAGCGCGGGACCGTCTAATGAAAAACTGTTTTTT.

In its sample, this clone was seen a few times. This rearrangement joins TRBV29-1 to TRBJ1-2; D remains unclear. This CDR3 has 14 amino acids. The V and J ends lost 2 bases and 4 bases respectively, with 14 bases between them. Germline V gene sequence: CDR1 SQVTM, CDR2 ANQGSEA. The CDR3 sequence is CSVESGHRVYGYTF. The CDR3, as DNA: TGCAGCGTTGAAAGCGGTCATCGGGTCTATGGCTACACCTTC.

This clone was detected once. DNA of the CDR3: TGTGCCAGCAGCTCGAAGGTTGGGGGACTCGGGGATGGCTACACCTTC. Protein: CASSSKVGGLGDGYTF. This chain connects TRBV5-4 to TRBJ1-2, with a weak D call TRBD1 (5 bases). This CDR3 spans 16 amino acids. The V gene lost 3 bases and the J gene lost 6 bases, with 21 bases spanning the gap. Germline V gene sequence: CDR1 SGHNT, CDR2 YYREEE (reference sequence).

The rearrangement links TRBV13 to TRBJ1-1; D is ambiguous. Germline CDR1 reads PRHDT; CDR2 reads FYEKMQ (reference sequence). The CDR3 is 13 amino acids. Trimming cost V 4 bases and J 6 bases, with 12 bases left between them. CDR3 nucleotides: TGTGCCAGCAGCTCACTCGGGTTTTCTGAAGCTTTCTTT. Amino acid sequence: CASSSLGFSEAFF.

The CDR3 sequence: CASSTGTGRSPLHF. CDR3 nucleotides: TGTGCCAGCAGCACGGGGACAGGGAGATCACCCCTCCACTTT. The rearrangement joins TRBV3-1 (or the pseudogene TRBV3-2) to TRBJ1-6, with TRBD1 matching over 9 bases. The CDR3 is 14 residues long. Germline CDR1 is LGHDT and CDR2 is YNNKEL (reference sequence). Unmatched junction bases numbered 6, after V lost 5 bases and J lost 10 bases.

Here the CDR3 DNA reads TGTGCCAGTAGTATTGAAACCTTCACTGAAGCTTTCTTT. This encodes CASSIETFTEAFF. This chain joins TRBV19 and TRBJ1-1; the D is unclear. V gave up 3 bases and J gave up 4 bases, with 9 bases separating them. Germline V gene sequence: CDR1 LNHDA, CDR2 SQIVND (reference sequence). CDR3 length: 13 amino acids.

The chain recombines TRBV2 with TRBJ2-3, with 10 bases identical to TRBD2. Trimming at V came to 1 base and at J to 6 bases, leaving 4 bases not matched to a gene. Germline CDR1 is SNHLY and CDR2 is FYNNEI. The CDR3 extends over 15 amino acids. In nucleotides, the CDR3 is TGTGCCAGCAGTGAAGGGTTAGCGGGGGGCGATACGCAGTATTTT. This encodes CASSEGLAGGDTQYF.

CDR3 bases: TGTGCCAGCAGCTTAGCGGAAGCGGGGGGCCAACAGGAGACCCAGTACTTC. Translated: CASSLAEAGGQQETQYF. The J gene is TRBJ2-5, the V gene TRBV7-2; 9 bases align to TRBD2. Per the germline V gene, CDR1 is SGHTA and CDR2 is FQGNSA. V lost 0 bases and J lost 5; bases outside the gene matches: 10. The CDR3 sequence is 17 residues long.

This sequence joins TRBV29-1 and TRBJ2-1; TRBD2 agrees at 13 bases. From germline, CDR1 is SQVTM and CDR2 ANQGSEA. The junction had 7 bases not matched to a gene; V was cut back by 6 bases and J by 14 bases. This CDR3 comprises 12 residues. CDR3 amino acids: CSVQTSGGSEFF. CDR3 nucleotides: TGCAGCGTCCAGACTAGCGGGGGGTCTGAGTTCTTC.